The clone carrying this TCR beta chain was seen at least ten times. Antigen specificity is unknown. From the reads, TCRdb called clonotypes with MiXCR, one entry per CDR3 protein. The data hold about 13,000 distinct CDR3 sequences, with under 20% observed a single time. This entry comes from a study of liver allograft versus peripheral blood T cells. Across the whole study: Transplanted-liver T cell receptor repertoires were compared with recipients' peripheral blood repertoires.

General study points: Intra-allograft T cell receptor repertoires in the liver reportedly differed from peripheral blood repertoires.

Trimming took off 3 bases at V and 6 bases at J, with 12 bases between the two ends. The CDR3 sequence is 14 residues long. Germline assignment: CDR1 LNHDA and CDR2 SQIVND (reference sequence). This chain joins TRBV19 and TRBJ2-1, with unresolved D. The receptor's source is a human patient who had a liver transplant. These T cells may partly come from the graft donor. The CDR3 sequence is CASSMGRIGNEQFF. CDR3 DNA sequence: TGTGCCAGTAGTATGGGCAGGATTGGCAATGAGCAGTTCTTC.